The 25 T cell receptor beta chains below were found in one sample sequenced in a study of shared clonotypes between healthy human individuals. Some clones are missing from TCRdb's copy, which holds only in-frame ones; the method was immunoSEQ multiplex PCR. The profile covers under 1,900,000 clones, with 97% to 99% appearing a single time and approximately 0.4% taken by the ten largest. Source material: naive CD4+ T cells sorted from blood. Described subset: CD45RA+ positively selected. The receptors were gathered from a man younger than 45 in good health.

The J gene is TRBJ2-3, the V gene TRBV5-1; 12 nucleotides match TRBD2. This CDR3 is built from 17 residues. From germline, CDR1 is SGHRS and CDR2 YFSETQ. V gave up 4 bases and J gave up 1 base; unmatched junction bases: 7. The CDR3 protein is CASSIRLAGVGTDTQYF. CDR3 DNA: TGCGCCAGCAGCATAAGACTAGCGGGAGTAGGCACAGATACGCAGTATTTT.

This chain uses TRBV7-9 with TRBJ2-7; the D is unclear. This CDR3 has 14 amino acids. The ends were cut back, 1 base at V and 5 bases at J, with 12 bases in the middle. Germline V gene data show CDR1 as SEHNR and CDR2 as FQNEAQ (reference sequence). In DNA, the CDR3 is TGTGCCAGCAGCTTAGTGGGGATCCTCCACGAGCAGTACTTC. This codes for CASSLVGILHEQYF. The full variable domain, in which reference TRBV7-9 and TRBJ2-7 provide the parts outside the CDR3, is DTGVSQNPRHKITKRGQNVTFRCDPISEHNRLYWYRQTLGQGPEFLTYFQNEAQLEKSRLLSDRFSAERPKGSFSTLEIQRTEQGDSAMYLCASSLVGILHEQYFGPGTRLTVT.

J is TRBJ2-6 and V is TRBV29-1; 7 nucleotides align to TRBD2. This CDR3 has 16 amino acids. The ends lost 5 bases at V and 0 bases at J; junction bases unmatched: 7. Germline V gene sequence: CDR1 SQVTM, CDR2 ANQGSEA. CDR3 bases: TGCAGCGTTACCACTAGCGTCTCCTCTGGGGCCAACGTCCTGACTTTC. It yields the protein CSVTTSVSSGANVLTF.

As concerns this clone: The identical CDR3 is also encoded by other nucleotide sequences in the sample. This sequence joins TRBV18 and TRBJ2-3, with D maybe TRBD1 (5 bases). Germline loops: CDR1 KGHSH, CDR2 LQKENI. The CDR3 spans 13 residues. With 2 bases removed from V and 5 bases from J, the gap between germline ends came to 8 bases. This CDR3 reads CASSPGAGDTQYF. In DNA, the CDR3 is TGTGCCAGCTCACCAGGGGCAGGAGATACGCAGTATTTT.

V usage is TRBV10-2 and J usage is TRBJ1-2; TRBD1 is a possible D gene (6 bases). CDR3 length equals 13 residues. Looked up from germline, CDR1 is WSHSY and CDR2 is SAAADI. V was cut by 5 bases and J by 6 bases, with 13 bases left in between. CDR3 residues: CASSQGTLDGYTF. As DNA, the CDR3 is TGCGCCAGCAGTCAGGGGACGTTAGATGGCTACACCTTC.

This rearrangement joins TRBV4-3 to TRBJ1-4; no reliable D call. The CDR3 contains 14 residues. The germline V gene encodes CDR1 LGHNA and CDR2 YSLEER. Trimming took 1 base from V and 5 from J, leaving 8 bases between them. CDR3 sequence reads: CASSQGPGNEKLFF. CDR3 sequence (DNA): TGCGCCAGCAGCCAAGGGCCGGGAAATGAAAAACTGTTTTTT.

This chain connects TRBV7-9 to TRBJ2-1; D uncertain. The CDR3 runs 15 residues. The V end was cut by 5 bases, the J end by 4 bases, with 15 bases between. Germline V gene data show CDR1 as SEHNR and CDR2 as FQNEAQ (reference sequence). The CDR3 coding sequence is TGTGCCAGCAGCGACCGGGTTGACCCTTACAATGAGCAGTTCTTC. The encoded protein is CASSDRVDPYNEQFF.

This chain connects TRBV13 to TRBJ1-1; 10 bases match TRBD1. V lost 3 bases to trimming and J lost 5 bases; unmatched junction nucleotides: 3. The CDR3 consists of 14 residues. Germline V gene sequence: CDR1 PRHDT, CDR2 FYEKMQ (reference sequence). The CDR3 DNA sequence: TGTGCCAGCAGCTTGACAGGGGGCGCGACTGAAGCTTTCTTT. Amino acid sequence: CASSLTGGATEAFF. The variable domain in full, completed from reference TRBV13 and TRBJ1-1, reads AAGVIQSPRHLIKEKRETATLKCYPIPRHDTVYWYQQGPGQDPQFLISFYEKMQSDKGSIPDRFSAQQFSDYHSELNMSSLELGDSALYFCASSLTGGATEAFFGQGTRLTVV.

Remarks on this clone: Different DNA sequences within this sample yield the same CDR3. J is TRBJ2-2 and V is TRBV18; D is perhaps TRBD2 (5 bases). V was shortened by 1 base and J by 5 bases, with 5 bases between the two germline ends. Looked up from germline, CDR1 is KGHSH and CDR2 is LQKENI. CDR3 length equals 13 residues. This chain's CDR3 is CASSPRETGELFF. The CDR3 coding sequence is TGTGCCAGCTCACCACGGGAGACCGGGGAGCTGTTTTTT.

This chain links TRBV5-1 with TRBJ2-5, with a possible D match to TRBD2 (6 bases). Germline V gene data show CDR1 as SGHRS and CDR2 as YFSETQ. The CDR3 loop spans 16 amino acids. Trimming removed 4 bases from V and 2 bases from J, with 18 bases in between. The CDR3 DNA reads TGCGCCAGCAGCCATGAGTCCGGGACTGCTCAAGAGACCCAGTACTTC. Amino acids: CASSHESGTAQETQYF.

The chain couples TRBV7-2 to TRBJ2-7; 8 nucleotides align to TRBD1. The CDR3 covers 14 residues. Trimming removed 1 base from V and 6 bases from J; junction bases left unmatched: 5. The V gene's germline CDR1 is SGHTA and CDR2 FQGNSA. The CDR3 nucleotides are TGTGCCAGCAGCTTAGGCGGACAGGGAGTCGAGCAGTACTTC. Protein sequence: CASSLGGQGVEQYF.

The rearrangement links TRBV18 to TRBJ2-2, with a possible D match to TRBD1 (6 bases). CDR3 size: 16 residues. Germline V gives CDR1 KGHSH, CDR2 LQKENI. The V end was cut by 3 bases, the J end by 7 bases, with 18 bases between. The CDR3 region has the DNA TGTGCCAGCTCACCGGGACACCCTGAGCTGGTCGGGGAGCTGTTTTTT. Its protein product is CASSPGHPELVGELFF.

V is TRBV28 and J is TRBJ1-2; TRBD1 matches at 7 bases. The junction had 12 bases not matched to a gene; V was cut back by 3 bases and J by 8 bases. The germline V gene has CDR1 MDHEN and CDR2 SYDVKM. The CDR3 covers 15 residues. Written as DNA, the CDR3 is TGTGCCAGCAGTTTTCCGCGGACAGGAAAGTACGGCTACACCTTC. Amino acid sequence: CASSFPRTGKYGYTF.

The chain recombines TRBV18 with TRBJ2-2; tentative D call: TRBD1 (6 bases). Looked up from germline, CDR1 is KGHSH and CDR2 is LQKENI. The V end was cut by 0 bases, the J end by 1 base, with 9 bases between. CDR3 length: 16 residues. Written as DNA, the CDR3 is TGTGCCAGCTCACCACCGGGACACCTGAACACCGGGGAGCTGTTTTTT. It yields the protein CASSPPGHLNTGELFF.

The V call is TRBV11-2, the J call TRBJ2-2; 8 bases line up with TRBD1. The trim removed 6 bases at V and 6 bases at J, leaving 9 bases unmatched. Germline CDR1 reads SGHAT; CDR2 reads FQNNGV. This CDR3 spans 15 amino acids. This CDR3 reads CASSQGQVLPGELFF. Written as DNA, the CDR3 is TGTGCCAGCAGTCAGGGACAGGTTTTGCCCGGGGAGCTGTTTTTT. Full variable domain (outside the CDR3, taken from reference TRBV11-2 and TRBJ2-2): EAGVAQSPRYKIIEKRQSVAFWCNPISGHATLYWYQQILGQGPKLLIQFQNNGVVDDSQLPKDRFSAERLKGVDSTLKIQPAKLEDSAVYLCASSQGQVLPGELFFGEGSRLTVL.

CDR3 region: CASSLMGLPDNEQFF. CDR3 sequence (DNA): TGTGCCAGCAGCTTAATGGGGCTTCCCGACAATGAGCAGTTCTTC. The chain combines TRBV7-8 with TRBJ2-1; D is perhaps TRBD1 (5 bases). The germline V gene encodes CDR1 SGHVS and CDR2 FQNEAQ. Trimming removed 2 bases from V and 5 bases from J, with 13 bases in between. This CDR3 region has 15 residues.

The gene calls are TRBV7-9 and TRBJ2-3; possible D gene TRBD2, 6 bases. The CDR3 runs 10 residues. CDR1 is SEHNR and CDR2 is FQNEAQ in the germline V gene (reference sequence). CDR3 region: CVAGTDTQYF. CDR3 in DNA: TGTGTAGCGGGCACAGATACGCAGTATTTT.

The chain is built from TRBV18 and TRBJ2-3, with TRBD1 as a possible D gene (5 bases). CDR1 is KGHSH, CDR2 LQKENI, per germline. This CDR3 has 17 amino acids. V was trimmed by 2 bases and J by 3 bases, leaving 18 bases between them. The CDR3 DNA reads as TGTGCCAGCTCACCAATCCCGACAGTAGGTGGGACAGATACGCAGTATTTT. It codes for CASSPIPTVGGTDTQYF.

As regards this clone: The same CDR3 can be traced to other DNA sequences in this sample. This chain joins TRBV19 and TRBJ2-7; D gene unclear. The germline gives CDR1 LNHDA, CDR2 SQIVND (reference sequence). CDR3 length: 14 residues. V was pared by 1 base and J by 0 bases, with 7 bases between. CDR3 region: CASSIGLSSYEQYF. DNA of the CDR3: TGTGCCAGTAGTATAGGGCTGAGCTCCTACGAGCAGTACTTC.

CDR3 protein: CAIASGSTQYF. CDR3 DNA sequence: TGTGCCATTGCTAGCGGGAGTACGCAGTATTTT. This chain joins TRBV6-1 and TRBJ2-3, with TRBD2 identical over 10 bases. The V gene end was trimmed by 10 bases and the J gene end by 8 bases; junction bases not matched to a gene: 3. The CDR3 has 11 amino acids. Germline V gives CDR1 MNHNS, CDR2 SASEGT.

This chain's CDR3 is CASTPTSGQGEQYF. The CDR3 nucleotides read TGTGCCAGCACCCCAACTAGCGGCCAAGGGGAGCAGTACTTC. The chain employs TRBV6-6 and TRBJ2-7; TRBD2 matches 8 bases. This CDR3 region has 14 residues. CDR1 and CDR2 (germline): MNHNY, SVGAGI (reference sequence). The junction had 12 bases not matched to a gene; V was cut back by 7 bases and J by 7 bases.

This clone was picked up one time. This sequence joins TRBV28 and TRBJ2-7; 8 bases agree with TRBD1. This CDR3 region has 14 residues. CDR1 and CDR2 from the germline V gene are MDHEN and SYDVKM. The V segment lost 6 bases and the J segment 5 bases; nucleotides outside the gene matches: 9. CDR3 in DNA: TGTGCCAGCAGCTCCAGGACAGGGTGGGACGAGCAGTACTTC. This codes for CASSSRTGWDEQYF.

V usage is TRBV7-9 and J usage is TRBJ2-2; 13 bases are shared with TRBD2. Germline assignment: CDR1 SEHNR and CDR2 FQNEAQ (reference sequence). This CDR3 contains 17 residues. Trimming removed 9 bases from V and 4 bases from J; junction bases left unmatched: 11. The CDR3 DNA is TGTGCCAGTCCGGGACTAGCGGGATCCGAGGGCACCGGGGAGCTGTTTTTT. Translation: CASPGLAGSEGTGELFF.

V usage is TRBV15 and J usage is TRBJ2-1; D is uncertain. This CDR3 spans 12 amino acids. Germline V gene data show CDR1 as LNHNV and CDR2 as YYDKDF (reference sequence). V lost 0 bases, J lost 8 bases, and 5 bases lay in between. The CDR3, as DNA: TGTGCCACCAGCAGAGATGGGGATGAGCAGTTCTTC. This encodes CATSRDGDEQFF.

The chain carries TRBV5-1 and TRBJ1-1; D is ambiguous. This CDR3 is built from 13 residues. The germline gives CDR1 SGHRS, CDR2 YFSETQ. V was shortened by 0 bases and J by 2 bases, with 5 bases between the two germline ends. In DNA form, the CDR3 reads TGCGCCAGCAGCTTGGCCTTTAACACTGAAGCTTTCTTT. Amino acid sequence: CASSLAFNTEAFF.